A single sample gave rise to the 22 T cell receptor beta chains below, sequenced in a study of molecular identifiers for immune sequencing clone quantification. One entry per CDR3 protein results from TCRdb running MiXCR on the PCR reads. This table has tens of thousands of distinct CDR3 sequences, around 27% appearing once. The source material was naive CD8+ T cells from blood, with Jurkat cell RNA spiked in. Subset of the sample: FACS-sorted CD8+CD4-CCR7+CD45RA+ naive T cells. Every receptor here comes from a human donor in good health. Some libraries in this study had Jurkat cell RNA spiked in.

This clonotype has at least ten counts. V gene TRBV27 combines with J gene TRBJ2-3, with unresolved D. CDR1 and CDR2 from the germline V gene are MNHEY and SMNVEV (reference sequence). V was trimmed by 5 bases and J by 5 bases, leaving 8 bases between them. This CDR3 has 12 amino acids. The CDR3 DNA sequence: TGTGCCAGCAGTGAAAGAGGAGATACGCAGTATTTT. This codes for CASSERGDTQYF.

Points on this clonotype: A much larger clone is a single base away; this may be a read error. The rearrangement joins TRBV7-6 to TRBJ2-3, with a weak D call TRBD1 (6 bases). The CDR3 has 14 amino acids. Germline CDR1 and CDR2: SGHVS and FNYEAQ. V lost 7 bases to trimming and J lost 3 bases, with 14 bases between them. DNA of the CDR3: TGTGCCAGCAACTTTGGGGGCGGGACAGATACGCAGTATTTT. Protein: CASNFGGGTDTQYF.

Ten or more counts support this clonotype. The chain couples TRBV29-1 to TRBJ1-1, with D perhaps TRBD1 (5 bases). Per the germline V gene, CDR1 is SQVTM and CDR2 is ANQGSEA. Trimming took off 8 bases at V and 2 bases at J, with 12 bases between the two ends. The CDR3 contains 12 residues. CDR3 in DNA: TGCAGCTCCGTGAGGACAAACACTGAAGCTTTCTTT. It is translated as CSSVRTNTEAFF.

In the case of this clonotype: The missing conserved phenylalanine or tryptophan at the end of this CDR3 makes a read error likely. The V and J genes are TRBV6-2 or TRBV6-3 and TRBJ2-7; D may be TRBD2 (6 bases). Germline V gene sequence: CDR1 MNHEY, CDR2 SVGEGT. V lost 5 bases and J 2 bases, leaving 10 bases between the germline ends. The CDR3 totals 13 residues. The CDR3 sequence: CASSGTDTYEQYL. In nucleotides, the CDR3 is TGTGCCAGCAGTGGGACTGACACCTACGAGCAGTACTTG.

On this clonotype itself: Just one base apart from a much larger clone, this may be a read error. The chain employs TRBV28 and TRBJ1-5, with no clear D. Germline CDR1 MDHEN, CDR2 SYDVKM. The CDR3 has 15 amino acids. The V and J ends lost 4 bases and 6 bases respectively, with 16 bases between them. CDR3 in DNA: TGTGCCAGCAGTTATTCCGGCGCCCACCGTCAGCCCCAGCATTTT. The encoded protein is CASSYSGAHRQPQHF.

The table lists this clonotype with many counts. The chain combines TRBV28 with TRBJ2-1, with D unresolved. V was cut by 4 bases and J by 9 bases, with 13 bases left in between. The CDR3 covers 13 residues. Per the germline V gene, CDR1 is MDHEN and CDR2 is SYDVKM. The CDR3 DNA is TGTGCCAGCAGTTCTCGACACACGGGTGAGCAGTTCTTC. This codes for CASSSRHTGEQFF.

The chain has TRBV13 and TRBJ1-2; unclear D gene. This CDR3 region has 16 residues. Germline V CDR1 and CDR2: PRHDT, FYEKMQ (reference sequence). V was pared by 3 bases and J by 2 bases, with 16 bases between. The CDR3 nucleotides are TGTGCCAGCAGCTTTTCAGGCTCTCCTCTAAACTATGGCTACACCTTC. It is translated as CASSFSGSPLNYGYTF.

This clonotype turned up a few times. The junction and the germline gene differ at one end; a read error may be behind it. This chain uses TRBV27 with TRBJ2-3; D may be TRBD1 (5 bases). The CDR3 totals 13 residues. Germline V gene lookup returns CDR1 MNHEY and CDR2 SMNVEV (reference sequence). CDR3: CASRDRGSDAQYF. The DNA for the CDR3 is TGTGCCAGCAGAGATAGGGGATCAGATGCGCAGTATTTT.

As for this clonotype: Being one base from a much bigger clone, this may be a read error. The V call is TRBV12-3 or TRBV12-4, the J call TRBJ1-1; D is unresolved. The CDR3 consists of 13 residues. V shed 10 bases and J shed 5 bases, with 17 bases lying between them. The CDR3 region has the DNA TGTGCCAACAGCGCGGCTATATGGACTGAAGCTTTCTTT. Translation gives CANSAAIWTEAFF.

This rearrangement joins TRBV11-1 to TRBJ2-7; tentative D call: TRBD1 (5 bases). The CDR3 totals 13 residues. Germline V gene lookup returns CDR1 SGHAT and CDR2 FQDESV (reference sequence). V was pared by 6 bases and J by 1 base, with 10 bases between. The CDR3: CASRQDMSYEQYF. Written as DNA, the CDR3 is TGTGCCAGCAGGCAGGACATGTCCTACGAGCAGTACTTC.

This clonotype turned up a few times. The V gene is TRBV12-3 or TRBV12-4, the J gene TRBJ1-1; D uncertain. The V and J ends lost 7 bases and 0 bases respectively, with 15 bases between them. The CDR3 totals 15 residues. The CDR3 here is CASTPTGHMNTEAFF. CDR3 bases: TGTGCCAGCACCCCAACTGGCCACATGAACACTGAAGCTTTCTTT.

A few counts support this clonotype. The chain has TRBV28 and TRBJ2-7, with 11 bases aligning to TRBD2. The CDR3 extends over 16 amino acids. V lost 4 bases to trimming and J lost 1 base; unmatched junction nucleotides: 6. Per the germline V gene, CDR1 is MDHEN and CDR2 is SYDVKM. In DNA form, the CDR3 reads TGTGCCAGCAGTTCGACTAGCGGGAAGACATCCTACGAGCAGTACTTC. Translating gives CASSSTSGKTSYEQYF.

In DNA form, the CDR3 reads TGTGCCAGCAGCTACAGAGGGACGTACACCGGGGAGCTGTTTTTT. This gives the protein CASSYRGTYTGELFF. This chain joins TRBV7-9 and TRBJ2-2; D tentatively fits TRBD1 or TRBD2 (5 bases each). Germline lookup yields CDR1 SEHNR and CDR2 FQNEAQ (reference sequence). Trimming took off 4 bases at V and 3 bases at J, with 12 bases between the two ends. The CDR3 contains 15 residues.

This clonotype was seen at least ten times. The chain is built from TRBV12-3 or TRBV12-4 and TRBJ1-1; no firm D call. The V end lost 3 bases, the J end lost 3 bases, and 5 bases lay between the germline ends. This CDR3 spans 12 amino acids. CDR3 DNA sequence: TGTGCCAGCAGTTTTAGCTACACTGAAGCTTTCTTT. Translating gives CASSFSYTEAFF.

At least ten counts were recorded for this clonotype. This sequence joins TRBV12-3 or TRBV12-4 and TRBJ2-2; D remains ambiguous. Trimming removed 5 bases from V and 0 bases from J, with 10 bases in between. This CDR3 has 15 residues. The CDR3 protein is CASSPAGPNTGELFF. CDR3 DNA: TGTGCCAGCAGTCCCGCTGGGCCGAACACCGGGGAGCTGTTTTTT.

The rearrangement joins TRBV11-2 to TRBJ1-5; D unclear. Germline V gives CDR1 SGHAT, CDR2 FQNNGV. The CDR3 is made up of 15 amino acids. V lost 0 bases, J lost 4 bases, and 10 bases lay in between. The CDR3 loop reads CASSLEGNYNQPQHF. The CDR3 nucleotides are TGTGCCAGCAGCTTAGAGGGGAACTATAATCAGCCCCAGCATTTT. Complete variable domain (other parts from reference TRBV11-2 and TRBJ1-5): EAGVAQSPRYKIIEKRQSVAFWCNPISGHATLYWYQQILGQGPKLLIQFQNNGVVDDSQLPKDRFSAERLKGVDSTLKIQPAKLEDSAVYLCASSLEGNYNQPQHFGDGTRLSIL.

The chain recombines TRBV12-3 or TRBV12-4 with TRBJ1-5; D is possibly TRBD1 (5 bases). There are 16 residues in the CDR3. Trimming pared 5 bases from V and 0 bases from J, leaving 14 bases between. The CDR3 loop reads CASSGTAYDSNQPQHF. The DNA for the CDR3 is TGTGCCAGCAGTGGGACTGCATACGATAGCAATCAGCCCCAGCATTTT.

The chain is built from TRBV12-3 or TRBV12-4 and TRBJ1-2, with unresolved D. The CDR3 spans 16 residues. Deletions cut 4 bases from V and 7 bases from J, with 22 bases between. The CDR3 DNA follows: TGTGCCAGCAGTTCCAGCGCCGGGCCCAAGGAGTCTGGCTACACCTTC. Amino acids: CASSSSAGPKESGYTF.

This clonotype occurred once. A much larger clone differs by one base, so this may be a read error. The genes are TRBV28 and TRBJ1-1; D perhaps matches TRBD1 (6 bases). This CDR3 is built from 14 residues. Germline CDR1 reads MDHEN; CDR2 reads SYDVKM. In nucleotides, the CDR3 is TGTGCCAGCAGTTTCAGGGGCACCCTCACTGGAGCTTTCTTT. Protein product: CASSFRGTLTGAFF.

This clonotype showed up just a few times. The junction does not match germline at one end; this may be a read error. The chain is built from TRBV30 and TRBJ2-7, with D hard to call. CDR1 GTSNPN and CDR2 SVGIG come from the germline V gene (reference sequence). This CDR3 region has 13 residues. Here the CDR3 DNA reads TGTGCCTGGAGTGTAATCAAGTCAGACCTTCAGCACTTC. Residues: CAWSVIKSDLQHF.

Many counts were recorded for this clonotype. This rearrangement joins TRBV7-9 to TRBJ2-3; 7 bases match TRBD1. V shed 1 base, J shed 14 bases, and the junction held 18 bases outside the gene matches. The CDR3 is made up of 16 amino acids. CDR1 and CDR2 (germline): SEHNR, FQNEAQ (reference sequence). The chain's CDR3 is CASSLDVGDSSPWPYF. CDR3 coding DNA: TGTGCCAGCAGCTTAGATGTCGGGGACAGCTCGCCATGGCCGTATTTT.

This clonotype occurred a few times. The CDR3 DNA is TGTGCCAGCAGTGGAGCGGGAGGGTACGAGCAGTACTTC. This encodes CASSGAGGYEQYF. The chain combines TRBV6-1 with TRBJ2-7, with 10 bases that match TRBD2. Unmatched junction bases numbered 1, after V lost 4 bases and J lost 4 bases. CDR1 is MNHNS, CDR2 SASEGT, per germline. CDR3 size: 13 residues.